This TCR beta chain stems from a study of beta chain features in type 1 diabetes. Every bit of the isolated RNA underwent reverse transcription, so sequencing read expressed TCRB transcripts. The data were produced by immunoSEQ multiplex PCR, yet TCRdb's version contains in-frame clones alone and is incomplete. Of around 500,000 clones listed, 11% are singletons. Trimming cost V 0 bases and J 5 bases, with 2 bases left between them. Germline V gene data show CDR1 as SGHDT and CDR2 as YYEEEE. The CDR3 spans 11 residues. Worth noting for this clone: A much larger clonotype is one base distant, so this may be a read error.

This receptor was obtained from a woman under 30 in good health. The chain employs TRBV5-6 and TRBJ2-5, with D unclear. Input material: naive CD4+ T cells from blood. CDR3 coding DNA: TGTGCCAGCAGCTTGGACGAGACCCAGTACTTC. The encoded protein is CASSLDETQYF.